This T cell receptor beta chain is from a study of blood T cell repertoires in COVID-19. Overall study context: Whether acute or convalescent, the COVID-19 samples came from the United States, Italy and Spain.

Cohorts were determined from participant-reported clinical history. Authors' data handling: Estimation of nucleated cell counts relied on the amplification of reference gene primers. Assay used: immunoSEQ multiplex PCR; TCRdb lists only in-frame clones, some missing. The D gene and trimming were derived from the DNA, and the V and J assignments and clone size from that table. The sample holds some 200,000 clones, around 85% seen once. Germline values: CDR1 MDHEN, CDR2 SYDVKM. Trimming took 10 bases from V and 3 from J; bases not matched to a gene: 14. The CDR3 covers 15 residues. The sequence was obtained from a woman between 40 and 55 years old with acute COVID-19. The chain uses TRBV28 and TRBJ1-1; 7 positions match TRBD1. The sample consisted of PBMCs or T cells enriched from blood (not recorded which). DNA for the CDR3: TGTGCCACCCGCGCGCGAGGGGGCGCTTACACTGAAGCTTTCTTT. Protein: CATRARGGAYTEAFF.